What follows describes a single TCR beta chain. The target of this receptor is not known. No per-base quality is available; no much larger clone lies one base away. This sample is drawn from a study of CD8 T cells in Susac syndrome (dated by TCRdb to about 2019). As for the study more broadly: Of the Susac syndrome patients who were sequenced, about eight were in clinical remission while about six had clinically active disease. At blood withdrawal, Susac syndrome patients were either therapy-naive, taking corticosteroids (in some cases with IVIg as well), or taking IVIg alone. The study used repertoire sequencing to test whether antigen drove CD8+ T cell activation and differentiation in Susac syndrome. The paper's findings and limits, for the study overall: The number of individuals in the TCR sequencing and HLA analysis was recognized as being relatively small. No clonal expansion was detected in the CD4+ T cell repertoire of Susac syndrome patients.

Spanning cysteine to phenylalanine, the CDR3 consists of 16 amino acids. Only the CDR3 part of the read is kept: 48 bases, read in frame from the first base. CDR1 and CDR2 were assigned from the germline V gene as MGHDK and SYGVNS. V is cut back by 1 base and J by 5 bases, with 10 bases in the junction unmatched. RNA was extracted with the RNeasy kit and roughly 0.45 to 1 ug was reverse transcribed using random hexamers. The immunoSEQ multiplex PCR assay, which covers 54 Vbeta and 13 Jbeta segments, was used to amplify TCR beta CDR3 regions. To correct PCR amplification bias, a synthetic template baseline was used for both primer optimization and computational correction. The authors processed their data as follows. Reads were assigned to V, D and J genes according to IMGT and analyzed in immunoSEQ Analyzer, with only productive sequences retained. To calculate clonality, Shannon entropy was normalized by log2 of the number of productive unique sequences and then subtracted from one. Public and private clones were assessed among the 100 most prevalent clones of each patient and control. A clone was defined as Susac-specific if it was absent from the healthy and MS cohorts, from more than 850 published viral clones and from other ImmuneACCESS disease sequences. TCRdb reran the public reads through fastp at Q25 and MiXCR, keeping productive beta chains. Entries are consolidated by CDR3 protein sequence, retaining the most common genes and DNA. TCRdb, not the original authors, processed these V and J calls. Counted in this sample were approximately 77,000 distinct CDR3 sequences; more than 85% of them appeared once. In total, the top ten clones hold around 0.57% of the sample.

Peripheral blood CD8+ and CD4+ T cells from healthy donors, Susac syndrome patients and multiple sclerosis patients were profiled using high-throughput TCR beta sequencing. Susac syndrome patients met recently defined diagnostic criteria for definite or probable disease. Bulk CD8+ and CD4+ T cells were purified by magnetic negative isolation, whereas CD8+ TEMRA cells were enriched by FACS. Blood was collected in EDTA tubes and processed within 24 hours, with PBMCs isolated through density gradient centrifugation. PBMCs intended for TCR sequencing were cryopreserved in liquid nitrogen and thawed later in a water bath at 37 degrees C. The sorted or isolated CD4+, CD8+ and CD8+ TEMRA cells had a purity of 90% or higher.

The chain employs TRBV25-1 and TRBJ2-5, and 7 bases in between align with TRBD1. The TCR sequence derives from a human donor with Susac syndrome. The sample comprised CD4+ T cells from PBMCs. The DNA sequence is TGTGCCAGCAGTGAATCGGGGAGAGGGGGCGGCGAGACCCAGTACTTC. The resulting protein is CASSESGRGGGETQYF.